This T cell receptor (beta chain) was documented in a study of T cells after yellow fever vaccination. Overall study context: Each low-cell-number fraction was prepared by means of SMART-Seq v4 Ultra Low Input. Study outcomes and limitations: The study found a weaker secondary response that peaked faster, day 5 versus 15.

This clonotype was picked up a small number of times. The antigen remains undetermined. Germline trimming cut 2 bases from V and 1 base from J; bases unmatched to any gene: 5. CDR3 size: 15 residues. Per germline, CDR1 SGDLS and CDR2 YYNGEE. The authors made TCR cDNA by 5'RACE template switching, adding a universal primer site and UMIs. A single record per CDR3 protein comes from TCRdb applying MiXCR to the 5' RACE reads. Seen here are 300,000 to 400,000 distinct CDR3 sequences, around an eighth observed once, and the top ten hold 3.2%. The source is a young man who received the YFV17D yellow fever vaccine. Here the sequenced sample was CD4+ T cells sorted from PBMCs, taken 15 days after the yellow fever booster vaccination. The chain joins TRBV9 to TRBJ1-1; TRBD1 matches 7 bases. The CDR3 protein is CASSVRGTANTEAFF. CDR3 nucleotide sequence: TGTGCCAGCAGCGTCCGCGGGACAGCGAACACTGAAGCTTTCTTT. Using reference TRBV9 and TRBJ1-1 for the parts outside the CDR3, the full variable domain is DSGVTQTPKHLITATGQRVTLRCSPRSGDLSVYWYQQSLDQGLQFLIQYYNGEERAKGNILERFSAQQFPDLHSELNLSSLELGDSALYFCASSVRGTANTEAFFGQGTRLTVV.